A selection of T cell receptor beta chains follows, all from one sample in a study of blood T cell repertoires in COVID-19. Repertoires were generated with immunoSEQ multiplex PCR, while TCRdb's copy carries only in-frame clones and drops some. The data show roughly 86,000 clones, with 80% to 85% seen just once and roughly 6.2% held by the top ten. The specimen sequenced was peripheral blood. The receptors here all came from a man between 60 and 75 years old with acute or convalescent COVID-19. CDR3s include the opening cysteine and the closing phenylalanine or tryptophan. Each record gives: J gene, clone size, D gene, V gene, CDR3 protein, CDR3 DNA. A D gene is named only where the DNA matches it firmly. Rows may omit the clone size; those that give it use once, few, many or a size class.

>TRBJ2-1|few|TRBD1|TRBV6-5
CASSSDRGLWNEQFF
TGTGCCAGCAGTTCGGACAGGGGGCTTTGGAATGAGCAGTTCTTC
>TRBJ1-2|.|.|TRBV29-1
CSVERRKDGYTF
TGCAGCGTTGAACGGAGAAAAGATGGCTACACCTTC
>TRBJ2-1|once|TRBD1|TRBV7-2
CASSLRDRGSHEQFF
TGTGCCAGCAGCTTACGGGACAGGGGCTCGCATGAGCAGTTCTTC
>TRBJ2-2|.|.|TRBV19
CASSIGDRPGELFF
TGTGCCAGTAGTATAGGAGACAGACCCGGGGAGCTGTTTTTT
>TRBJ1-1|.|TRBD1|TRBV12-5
CASGFRGDTEAFF
TGTGCTAGTGGTTTCAGGGGGGACACTGAAGCTTTCTTT
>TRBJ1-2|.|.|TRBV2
CASSASRQLYGYTF
TGTGCCAGCAGTGCCTCCCGACAGCTATATGGCTACACCTTC
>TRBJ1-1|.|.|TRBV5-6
CASSPRTLNTEAFF
TGTGCCAGCAGCCCAAGGACACTGAACACTGAAGCTTTCTTT
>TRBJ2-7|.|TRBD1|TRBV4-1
CASSQPGTGTYEQYF
TGCGCCAGCAGCCAGCCCGGGACAGGGACCTACGAGCAGTACTTC
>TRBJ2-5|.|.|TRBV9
CASNLGGYSQETQYF
TGTGCCAGCAACTTGGGTGGTTACAGTCAGGAGACCCAGTACTTC
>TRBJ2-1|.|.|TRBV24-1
CATSPGTGDNEQFF
TGTGCCACCAGTCCCGGGACTGGAGACAATGAGCAGTTCTTC
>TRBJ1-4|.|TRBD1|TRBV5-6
CASSLRGLAEKLFF
TGTGCCAGCAGCTTAAGGGGGCTGGCTGAAAAACTGTTTTTT
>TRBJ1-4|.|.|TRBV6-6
CASSRRQATNEKLFF
TGTGCCAGCAGCCGCCGACAAGCAACTAATGAAAAACTGTTTTTT
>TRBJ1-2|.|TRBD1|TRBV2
CASSLRTGWSGYTF
TGTGCCAGCAGCCTGAGGACAGGGTGGAGTGGCTACACCTTC
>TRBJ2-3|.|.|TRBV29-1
CSVERPGLLYTQYF
TGCAGCGTCGAGAGGCCGGGACTGTTATATACGCAGTATTTT
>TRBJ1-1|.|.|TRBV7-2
CASSLDPGSTEAFF
TGTGCCAGCAGCTTAGATCCGGGTAGCACTGAAGCTTTCTTT
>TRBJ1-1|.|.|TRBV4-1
CASSLIPQGPMNTEAFF
TGCGCCAGCAGCCTCATCCCCCAGGGTCCCATGAACACTGAAGCTTTCTTT
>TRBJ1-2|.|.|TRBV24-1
CATSFLKQGNYGYTF
TGTGCCACCAGTTTCCTAAAACAGGGAAACTATGGCTACACCTTC
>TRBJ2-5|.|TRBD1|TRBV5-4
CASSLGDRDQETQYF
TGTGCCAGCAGCTTGGGGGACAGGGACCAGGAGACCCAGTACTTC
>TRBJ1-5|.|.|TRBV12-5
CASGGQGGPQHF
TGTGCTAGTGGGGGTCAGGGAGGGCCCCAGCATTTT
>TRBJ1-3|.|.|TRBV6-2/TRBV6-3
CASSPRIRGNTIYF
TGTGCCAGCAGCCCGAGGATACGTGGAAACACCATATATTTT
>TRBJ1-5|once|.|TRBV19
CASKIYNQPQHF
TGTGCCAGTAAAATTTACAATCAGCCCCAGCATTTT
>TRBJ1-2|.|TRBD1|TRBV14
CASSQADRGRNGYTF
TGTGCCAGCAGCCAAGCAGACAGGGGGAGGAATGGCTACACCTTC
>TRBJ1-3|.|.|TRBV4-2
CASSQWQVGSGNTIYF
TGTGCCAGCAGCCAATGGCAGGTCGGCTCTGGAAACACCATATATTTT
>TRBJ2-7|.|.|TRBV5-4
CASSLGDTGPYEQYF
TGTGCCAGCAGCTTAGGGGACACTGGACCCTACGAGCAGTACTTC
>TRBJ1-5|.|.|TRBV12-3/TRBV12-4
CASTPRSGQPQHF
TGTGCCAGCACCCCCAGGTCCGGTCAGCCCCAGCATTTT
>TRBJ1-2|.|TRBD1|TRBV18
CASSPSTGGNGYTF
TGTGCCAGCTCACCCTCGACAGGGGGTAATGGCTACACCTTC
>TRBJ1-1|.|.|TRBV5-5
CASSLMSGLNTEAFF
TGTGCCAGCAGCTTGATGTCAGGGTTGAACACTGAAGCTTTCTTT
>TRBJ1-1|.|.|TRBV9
CASSAIPQGMNTEAFF
TGTGCCAGCAGCGCCATACCACAGGGAATGAACACTGAAGCTTTCTTT
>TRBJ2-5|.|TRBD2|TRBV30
CAWSGGGNQETQYF
TGTGCCTGGAGTGGGGGGGGTAACCAAGAGACCCAGTACTTC
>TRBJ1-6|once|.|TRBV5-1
CASSLEGGLGSPLHF
TGCGCCAGCAGCTTGGAGGGGGGGTTAGGGTCACCCCTCCACTTT
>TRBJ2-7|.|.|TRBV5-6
CASSLGNSYYEQYF
TGTGCCAGCAGCTTGGGGAACAGTTACTACGAGCAGTACTTC
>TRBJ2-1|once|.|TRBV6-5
CASSPGNEQFF
TGTGCCAGCAGCCCGGGCAATGAGCAGTTCTTC
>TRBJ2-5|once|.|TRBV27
CASSFSLKNRDQETQYF
TGTGCCAGCAGTTTTTCTCTGAAGAACAGGGACCAAGAGACCCAGTACTTC
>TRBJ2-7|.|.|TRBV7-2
CASSLESGYSHEQYF
TGTGCCAGCAGCTTAGAGTCAGGGTACTCCCACGAGCAGTACTTC
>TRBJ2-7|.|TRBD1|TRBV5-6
CASSQGQGLSYEQYF
TGTGCCAGCAGCCAGGGACAGGGACTCTCCTACGAGCAGTACTTC
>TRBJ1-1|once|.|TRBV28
CASSLNFNTEAFF
TGTGCCAGCAGTCTGAACTTCAACACTGAAGCTTTCTTT
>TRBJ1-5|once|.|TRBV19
CASSMAQNSNQPQHF
TGTGCCAGTAGTATGGCCCAAAATAGCAATCAGCCCCAGCATTTT
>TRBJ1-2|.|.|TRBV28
CASSPPDSNYGYTF
TGTGCCAGCAGTCCACCCGACAGTAACTATGGCTACACCTTC
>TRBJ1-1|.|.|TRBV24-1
CATSDSGFTEAFF
TGTGCCACCAGTGATTCAGGGTTCACTGAAGCTTTCTTT
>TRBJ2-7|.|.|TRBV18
CASSPTDGQGTYEQYF
TGTGCCAGCTCACCGACGGACGGGCAGGGAACCTACGAGCAGTACTTC
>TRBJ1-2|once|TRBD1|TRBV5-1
CASRRTGSFRYTF
TGCGCCAGCAGGAGGACAGGGAGTTTTCGCTACACCTTC
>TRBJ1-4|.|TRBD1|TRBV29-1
CSVEARGDEKLFF
TGCAGCGTTGAGGCCAGGGGGGATGAAAAACTGTTTTTT
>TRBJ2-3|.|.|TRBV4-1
CATNRGGGGAGYSTDTQYF
TGCGCCACAAACCGGGGCGGGGGCGGAGCGGGGTACAGCACAGATACGCAGTATTTT
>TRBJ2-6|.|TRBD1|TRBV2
CASSEVGAQGAGANVLTF
TGTGCCAGCAGTGAAGTGGGGGCGCAGGGGGCCGGGGCCAACGTCCTGACTTTC
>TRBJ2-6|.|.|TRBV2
CASSGDSSGANVLTF
TGTGCCAGCAGTGGGGACTCATCTGGGGCCAACGTCCTGACTTTC
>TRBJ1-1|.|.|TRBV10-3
CAISTAGNTEAFF
TGTGCCATCAGCACGGCGGGGAACACTGAAGCTTTCTTT
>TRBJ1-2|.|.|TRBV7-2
CASSLESGVVYLDYGYTF
TGTGCCAGCAGCTTAGAATCAGGGGTAGTTTATTTGGACTATGGCTACACCTTC
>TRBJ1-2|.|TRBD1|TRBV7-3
CASSREQGVGYGYTF
TGTGCCAGCAGTCGTGAACAGGGGGTCGGCTATGGCTACACCTTC
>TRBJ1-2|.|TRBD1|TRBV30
CAWSGDWTGYNYGYTF
TGTGCCTGGAGTGGAGACTGGACAGGGTATAACTATGGCTACACCTTC
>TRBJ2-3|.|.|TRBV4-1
CASSPVAGRSTDTQYF
TGCGCCAGCAGCCCAGTTGCGGGACGCAGCACAGATACGCAGTATTTT
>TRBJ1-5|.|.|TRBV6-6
CASRSGAISQPQHF
TGTGCCAGCAGATCAGGGGCGATAAGTCAGCCCCAGCATTTT
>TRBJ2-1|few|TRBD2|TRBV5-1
CASSGGLAGNEQFF
TGCGCCAGCAGCGGCGGACTAGCGGGGAATGAGCAGTTCTTC